Included here is one T cell receptor beta chain sequence, with context. Its antigen is currently unknown. Germline assignment: CDR1 SGHRS and CDR2 YFSETQ. V lost 4 bases to trimming and J lost 15 bases, with 17 bases between them. The CDR3 is 12 residues long. This sample was included in a study of STAT3 mutations in large granular lymphocyte leukemia. For the study at large: Around two fifths of treated T-LGLL patients showed hematologic response to immunosuppression. Study-wide points: All newly emerging clones after therapy were STAT3 wild type. At least one immunodominant TCR beta clonotype appeared in every T-cell large granular lymphocyte leukemia patient. No sample exists from the first appearance of each clone. In some patients, a small highly pathogenic clone possibly went undetected.

Sequencing was performed with immunoSEQ multiplex PCR; in TCRdb, only in-frame clones are kept and a portion is missing. The sample includes tens of thousands of clones, roughly 81% of them seen just once. The chain combines TRBV5-1 with TRBJ2-1, with a weak D call TRBD2 (5 bases). This TCR was recovered from a human donor with T large granular lymphocyte leukemia. Some clones in this sample may be carry-over from other donors' samples. Sequenced sample: PBMCs. CDR3 nucleotides: TGCGCCAGCAGCACTCCGGGGTTAGGGTCGTTCTTC. Its protein is CASSTPGLGSFF.